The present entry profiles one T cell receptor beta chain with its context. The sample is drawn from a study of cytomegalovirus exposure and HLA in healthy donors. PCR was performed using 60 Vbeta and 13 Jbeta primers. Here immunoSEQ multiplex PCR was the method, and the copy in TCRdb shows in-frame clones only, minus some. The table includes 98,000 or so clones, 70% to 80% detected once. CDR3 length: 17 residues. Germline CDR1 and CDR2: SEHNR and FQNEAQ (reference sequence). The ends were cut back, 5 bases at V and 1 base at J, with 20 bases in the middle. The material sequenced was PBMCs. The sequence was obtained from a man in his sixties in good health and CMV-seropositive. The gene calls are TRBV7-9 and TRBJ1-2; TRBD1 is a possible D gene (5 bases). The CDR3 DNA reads TGTGCCAGCAGCGCCCAGGGAGGAAGACAGAGTAACTATGGCTACACCTTC. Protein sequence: CASSAQGGRQSNYGYTF.